This is a list of T cell receptor beta chains from one sample in a study of blood T cell repertoires in COVID-19. Repertoires were generated with immunoSEQ multiplex PCR, while TCRdb's copy carries only in-frame clones and drops some. The sample has about 300,000 clones; nearly 90% are singletons. The sequenced sample consisted of PBMCs or T cells enriched from blood (not recorded which). The receptors stem from a woman between 50 and 59 years old who had been exposed to COVID-19. Each CDR3 is given with its conserved first and last residue. A D gene is named only where the DNA matches it firmly. A row's size may be missing; if present it is once, few, many or a size class.

j_gene: TRBJ1-1; abundance: once; d_gene: -; v_gene: TRBV9; CDR3nt: TGTGCCAGCAGCGTATGGGGGGAAACTGAAGCTTTCTTT; CDR3aa: CASSVWGETEAFF
j_gene: TRBJ1-1; abundance: -; d_gene: -; v_gene: TRBV18; CDR3nt: TGTGCCAGCTCACCCCCCGCGGGGAGAATGAACACTGAAGCTTTCTTT; CDR3aa: CASSPPAGRMNTEAFF
j_gene: TRBJ1-4; abundance: -; d_gene: TRBD1; v_gene: TRBV28; CDR3nt: TGTGCCAGCAGTTTAAGGCGGACAGGGTATGAAAAACTGTTTTTT; CDR3aa: CASSLRRTGYEKLFF
j_gene: TRBJ2-7; abundance: -; d_gene: TRBD2; v_gene: TRBV3-1/TRBV3-2; CDR3nt: TGTGCCAGCAGCCCTAGCGGGGACCCTTTCTACGAGCAGTACTTC; CDR3aa: CASSPSGDPFYEQYF
j_gene: TRBJ2-7; abundance: -; d_gene: -; v_gene: TRBV5-4; CDR3nt: TGTGCCAGCAGCACCCCGGGGAGCGAGCAGTACTTC; CDR3aa: CASSTPGSEQYF
j_gene: TRBJ1-3; abundance: -; d_gene: -; v_gene: TRBV28; CDR3nt: TGTGCCAGCAGTTTACGCCTGGGGGCCGGAGGAAACACCATATATTTT; CDR3aa: CASSLRLGAGGNTIYF
j_gene: TRBJ2-1; abundance: -; d_gene: TRBD2; v_gene: TRBV5-4; CDR3nt: TGTGCCAGCAGCTTGAGTAGCGGGGGCTCCTACAATGAGCAGTTCTTC; CDR3aa: CASSLSSGGSYNEQFF
j_gene: TRBJ1-4; abundance: -; d_gene: -; v_gene: TRBV5-1; CDR3nt: TGCGCCAGCAGCCCCCTCGGGGGGGCCTCTAATGAAAAACTGTTTTTT; CDR3aa: CASSPLGGASNEKLFF
j_gene: TRBJ2-3; abundance: -; d_gene: TRBD2; v_gene: TRBV27; CDR3nt: TGTGCCAGCAGTCGAATGGGGGGATCCGGGACTAGACCGTATTTT; CDR3aa: CASSRMGGSGTRPYF
j_gene: TRBJ2-5; abundance: -; d_gene: TRBD1; v_gene: TRBV18; CDR3nt: TGTGCCAGCTCACAAGGACAGGGGACTCGGCTGACCCAGTACTTC; CDR3aa: CASSQGQGTRLTQYF
j_gene: TRBJ1-2; abundance: -; d_gene: TRBD1; v_gene: TRBV19; CDR3nt: TGTGCCAGTAGGGGACAGGGAAGCTATGGCTACACCTTC; CDR3aa: CASRGQGSYGYTF
j_gene: TRBJ2-5; abundance: -; d_gene: TRBD2; v_gene: TRBV3-1/TRBV3-2; CDR3nt: TGTGCCAGCAGCCAAGGGGGACTAGCCTCGTACTTC; CDR3aa: CASSQGGLASYF
j_gene: TRBJ1-5; abundance: -; d_gene: -; v_gene: TRBV28; CDR3nt: TGTGCCAGCAGTACAGGCTTTTATAGCAATCAGCCCCAGCATTTT; CDR3aa: CASSTGFYSNQPQHF
j_gene: TRBJ2-2; abundance: -; d_gene: -; v_gene: TRBV10-3; CDR3nt: TGTGCCATCACCGAGGGTCTACCTAACACCGGGGAGCTGTTTTTT; CDR3aa: CAITEGLPNTGELFF
j_gene: TRBJ1-3; abundance: -; d_gene: -; v_gene: TRBV29-1; CDR3nt: TGCAGCGTTGCTGGCAAAACGAACTCTGGAAACACCATATATTTT; CDR3aa: CSVAGKTNSGNTIYF
j_gene: TRBJ1-2; abundance: -; d_gene: TRBD1; v_gene: TRBV5-1; CDR3nt: TGCGCCAGCAGCCCAGACCCCGGACAGGGTCGAGGCTACACCTTC; CDR3aa: CASSPDPGQGRGYTF
j_gene: TRBJ1-4; abundance: few; d_gene: -; v_gene: TRBV7-6; CDR3nt: TGTGCCAGCAGCTTAGCGTTGGCAGTTAATGGTGAAAAACTGTTTTTT; CDR3aa: CASSLALAVNGEKLFF
j_gene: TRBJ1-2; abundance: -; d_gene: TRBD1; v_gene: TRBV28; CDR3nt: TGTGCCAGCAGTCAAGGGACAGGCTATGGCTACACCTTC; CDR3aa: CASSQGTGYGYTF
j_gene: TRBJ1-3; abundance: -; d_gene: -; v_gene: TRBV3-1/TRBV3-2; CDR3nt: TGTGCCAGCAGCCAAGGCAGGGTTGGAAACACCATATATTTT; CDR3aa: CASSQGRVGNTIYF
j_gene: TRBJ1-5; abundance: once; d_gene: -; v_gene: TRBV4-1; CDR3nt: TGCGCCAGCAGCCCCGGGACAACGATATATAGCAATCAGCCCCAGCATTTT; CDR3aa: CASSPGTTIYSNQPQHF
j_gene: TRBJ2-3; abundance: -; d_gene: -; v_gene: TRBV9; CDR3nt: TGTGCCAGCAGCGTAGTTGGGGACACGCCGGGAGATACGCAGTATTTT; CDR3aa: CASSVVGDTPGDTQYF
j_gene: TRBJ1-5; abundance: -; d_gene: -; v_gene: TRBV27; CDR3nt: TGTGCCAGCAGTCCCCTATTGTATAGCAATCAGCCCCAGCATTTT; CDR3aa: CASSPLLYSNQPQHF
j_gene: TRBJ2-6; abundance: -; d_gene: -; v_gene: TRBV7-2; CDR3nt: TGTGCCAGCAGCCAGTCGGGGTCTGGGGCCAACGTCCTGACTTTC; CDR3aa: CASSQSGSGANVLTF
j_gene: TRBJ1-5; abundance: -; d_gene: -; v_gene: TRBV4-2; CDR3nt: TGTGCCAGCAGCCAAGTTCCGGCGGGCGGAGGTAGCAATCAGCCCCAGCATTTT; CDR3aa: CASSQVPAGGGSNQPQHF
j_gene: TRBJ1-2; abundance: once; d_gene: -; v_gene: TRBV28; CDR3nt: TGTGCCAGCGGCCCGGCAGGGCCCCCCCCTCCTTATGGCTACACCTTC; CDR3aa: CASGPAGPPPPYGYTF
j_gene: TRBJ2-1; abundance: -; d_gene: TRBD2; v_gene: TRBV5-5; CDR3nt: TGTGCCAGCAGTCCGCGGGTGACTAGCGGGGGGTACGAGCAGTTCTTC; CDR3aa: CASSPRVTSGGYEQFF
j_gene: TRBJ2-5; abundance: -; d_gene: -; v_gene: TRBV5-4; CDR3nt: TGTGCCAGCAGCTCTCTTAAGGGGCAAGAGACCCAGTACTTC; CDR3aa: CASSSLKGQETQYF
j_gene: TRBJ2-1; abundance: -; d_gene: TRBD1; v_gene: TRBV5-1; CDR3nt: TGCGCCAGCAGCTCCCCCGGGACAGCATACAATGAGCAGTTCTTC; CDR3aa: CASSSPGTAYNEQFF
j_gene: TRBJ1-5; abundance: few; d_gene: TRBD1; v_gene: TRBV18; CDR3nt: TGTGCCAGCTCGCCCGGGACAGGGGTCAATCAGCCCCAGCATTTT; CDR3aa: CASSPGTGVNQPQHF
j_gene: TRBJ2-2; abundance: -; d_gene: -; v_gene: TRBV5-1; CDR3nt: TGCGCCAGCAGCTTCGAGTACCACACCGGGGAGCTGTTTTTT; CDR3aa: CASSFEYHTGELFF
j_gene: TRBJ2-7; abundance: -; d_gene: -; v_gene: TRBV7-8; CDR3nt: TGTGCCAGCAGCCCCCTAGCCTCCGTGACCTACGAGCAGTACTTC; CDR3aa: CASSPLASVTYEQYF
j_gene: TRBJ1-1; abundance: -; d_gene: TRBD1; v_gene: TRBV5-8; CDR3nt: TGTGCCAGCAGCCAGGACAGGGTGAACACTGAAGCTTTCTTT; CDR3aa: CASSQDRVNTEAFF
j_gene: TRBJ1-3; abundance: -; d_gene: -; v_gene: TRBV28; CDR3nt: TGTGCCAGCAGTTTATCGTCAGGGTTCGTTGGAAACACCATATATTTT; CDR3aa: CASSLSSGFVGNTIYF
j_gene: TRBJ2-5; abundance: -; d_gene: TRBD1; v_gene: TRBV2; CDR3nt: TGTGCCAGCAGTTTACAGGGGAAAAGAGAAGAGACCCAGTACTTC; CDR3aa: CASSLQGKREETQYF
j_gene: TRBJ1-1; abundance: -; d_gene: -; v_gene: TRBV7-2; CDR3nt: TGTGCCAGCAGCTTCGATAGTCAGGGGAGCACTGAAGCTTTCTTT; CDR3aa: CASSFDSQGSTEAFF
j_gene: TRBJ1-1; abundance: -; d_gene: TRBD1; v_gene: TRBV28; CDR3nt: TGTGCCAGCAGACAACAGGGGCGTAGCACTGAAGCTTTCTTT; CDR3aa: CASRQQGRSTEAFF
j_gene: TRBJ2-3; abundance: -; d_gene: TRBD1; v_gene: TRBV11-3; CDR3nt: TGTGCCAGCGGACGGACAGGTAGCACAGATACGCAGTATTTT; CDR3aa: CASGRTGSTDTQYF
j_gene: TRBJ1-2; abundance: -; d_gene: -; v_gene: TRBV27; CDR3nt: TGTGCCAGCAGCCGGGGGGTTGAATATGGCTACACCTTC; CDR3aa: CASSRGVEYGYTF
j_gene: TRBJ1-2; abundance: -; d_gene: -; v_gene: TRBV30; CDR3nt: TGTGCCTCTCCGGACTTCTATGGCTACACCTTC; CDR3aa: CASPDFYGYTF
j_gene: TRBJ2-3; abundance: -; d_gene: TRBD1; v_gene: TRBV7-2; CDR3nt: TGTGCCAGCAGCCCCCGACAGGGGGACACAGATACGCAGTATTTT; CDR3aa: CASSPRQGDTDTQYF
j_gene: TRBJ2-2; abundance: -; d_gene: -; v_gene: TRBV2; CDR3nt: TGTGCCAGCAGTGCCGGGACACCCAACACCGGGGAGCTGTTTTTT; CDR3aa: CASSAGTPNTGELFF
j_gene: TRBJ2-7; abundance: -; d_gene: -; v_gene: TRBV2; CDR3nt: TGTGCCAGCAGTGGCGGGCTCAGCTCCTACGAGCAGTACTTC; CDR3aa: CASSGGLSSYEQYF